This TCR beta chain emerged from a study of T cell responses to AZD1222 COVID-19 vaccine. A remark on this clone: Its antigen is currently unknown.

This CDR3 has 17 amino acids. Germline V gene data show CDR1 as SGHTA and CDR2 as FQGNSA. V lost 5 bases to trimming and J lost 4 bases; unmatched junction nucleotides: 11. TCRdb's table, derived via immunoSEQ multiplex PCR, lists solely in-frame clones and lacks some. Among roughly 120,000 clones, 88% were seen once, and the ten largest hold around 13%. Findings of the study overall: CD4 TCRs linked to vaccination spanned spike, dominating at 160-218 and 743-854. Spike-specific TCR breadth and depth grew following two AZD1222 doses. Donors skewed white British and female; clonal diversity was possibly underestimated. Reports indicate that nearly half of spike-specific TCRs are directed at unmutated variant regions.

The chain has TRBV7-2 and TRBJ2-1; 10 positions agree with TRBD2. Material: peripheral blood, obtained on day 0 of MenACWY control vaccination. This sequence originates from an adult in good health. The CDR3 nucleotides are TGTGCCAGCAGCCGGGATCCGGGACTAGCGTTATACAATGAGCAGTTCTTC. Residues: CASSRDPGLALYNEQFF.